A selection of T cell receptor beta chains follows, all from one sample in a study of blood T cell repertoires in COVID-19. Sequencing used immunoSEQ multiplex PCR; TCRdb keeps in-frame clones, though not all of them. The sample records some 530,000 clones, 80% to 90% being singletons. The sequenced sample was PBMCs or T cells enriched from blood (not recorded which). The receptors shown here come from a woman aged 55-70 years who had recovered from COVID-19. Each CDR3 is given without its conserved first and last residue. Fields, in order: clone size, V gene, J gene, D gene, CDR3 protein. D genes are given only for firm matches. Rows may omit the clone size; those that give it use once, few, many or a size class.

>.|TRBV7-6|TRBJ2-1|TRBD1
ASSLGTGGNNEQF
>.|TRBV21-1|TRBJ2-1|.
ASNSGQTIYNEQF
>.|TRBV6-1|TRBJ2-7|TRBD2
ASSEALAGPYEQY
>.|TRBV7-2|TRBJ1-2|.
ASSLAGFGGFRAGYT
>once|TRBV27|TRBJ1-6|.
ASSLGSGGNSPLH
>.|TRBV19|TRBJ2-6|.
ASSILSGTGANVLT
>.|TRBV19|TRBJ1-5|.
ASSIVPGGNQPQH
>few|TRBV4-1|TRBJ2-7|.
ASSPGAGTYEQY
>.|TRBV24-1|TRBJ1-1|TRBD1
ATSGRQGDTEAF
>.|TRBV4-1|TRBJ2-7|TRBD1
ASSQDLRSGGEQY
>.|TRBV9|TRBJ1-1|TRBD1
ASSGDRGPLGTEAF
>.|TRBV24-1|TRBJ2-3|.
ATSESGWADTQY
>.|TRBV12-3/TRBV12-4|TRBJ1-2|.
ASSLTEFYGYT
>.|TRBV18|TRBJ2-1|TRBD1
ASSLSGTGAPNEQF
>.|TRBV29-1|TRBJ2-4|.
SVAGAGNIQY
>once|TRBV7-9|TRBJ1-4|.
ASSLLSLTNEKLF
>.|TRBV19|TRBJ1-2|.
ASSKGGGYT
>.|TRBV19|TRBJ1-6|TRBD1
ASSILLRTGSSPLH
>once|TRBV5-5|TRBJ2-3|.
ASSLGGGFTDTQY
>.|TRBV12-3/TRBV12-4|TRBJ1-6|.
ASSFMNSPLH
>.|TRBV19|TRBJ1-5|.
ATRTASNQPQH
>.|TRBV7-2|TRBJ1-2|TRBD1
ASSLTPGQSNYGYT
>.|TRBV4-1|TRBJ1-2|TRBD1
ASSRLGQGLSPGYT
>.|TRBV2|TRBJ2-2|TRBD1
ASSGQGETGELF
>.|TRBV6-2/TRBV6-3|TRBJ1-2|.
ASSPWGVAANYGYT
>.|TRBV2|TRBJ2-1|.
ASSSLRHVNEQF
>.|TRBV7-2|TRBJ2-3|.
ASSPWEGTDTQY
>few|TRBV12-5|TRBJ1-2|TRBD1
ASGLAHPGQGVYT
>.|TRBV20-1|TRBJ2-7|.
SASYPPASYWSGGSSYEQY
>.|TRBV27|TRBJ1-6|.
ATSGGSYNSPLH
>many|TRBV6-5|TRBJ2-2|TRBD1
ASSHGTGRAGELF
>once|TRBV7-9|TRBJ2-4|TRBD1
ASSLGTGLSIQY
>.|TRBV6-2/TRBV6-3|TRBJ1-5|TRBD1
ASSRTGGPNQPQH
>.|TRBV24-1|TRBJ1-4|TRBD1
ATSDPGTGGEKLF
>once|TRBV6-1|TRBJ2-7|TRBD2
ASSEASLGGGSEY
>.|TRBV18|TRBJ1-4|TRBD1
ASSPRGQGASNEKLF
>.|TRBV3-1/TRBV3-2|TRBJ2-3|TRBD2
ASSQGLTSGGYTDTQY
>.|TRBV2|TRBJ1-5|.
ASSDSRYIYSNQPQH
>.|TRBV5-1|TRBJ2-5|TRBD1
ASSWETGGETQY
>.|TRBV29-1|TRBJ2-3|.
SVRQDTDTQY
>few|TRBV2|TRBJ1-2|TRBD1
ASSIRTGGDYGYT
>.|TRBV27|TRBJ2-7|.
ASSLGGAGEQY
>.|TRBV19|TRBJ1-3|.
ASSIEAISSGNTIY
>.|TRBV27|TRBJ1-2|TRBD1
ASRGQGRATYT
>.|TRBV19|TRBJ2-5|TRBD1
ASSTRTGVETQY
>.|TRBV2|TRBJ1-2|.
ASSVAGPYGYT
>.|TRBV4-2|TRBJ2-3|TRBD2
ASSQETSGGGTQY